This entry is about one TCR beta chain. Its target antigen remains unknown. Base quality data are lacking; no much larger clone is found one base away. This entry comes from a study of glioma-infiltrating T cells after dendritic cell vaccination (dated by TCRdb to the mid-2010s). Regarding the complete study: A cohort of 15 glioblastoma patients from Phase I and II dendritic cell vaccination trials was included, of whom 9 were newly diagnosed and 6 had recurrent disease. Survival after dendritic cell vaccination was correlated with TCR sequencing metrics such as TIL content and the overlap between tumor and blood repertoires. Between about 2002 and 2012, the patients were given dendritic cell vaccination pulsed with autologous tumor lysate. In glioblastoma patients vaccinated with dendritic cells, deep sequencing of TCR beta CDR3 regions served to measure tumor-infiltrating lymphocyte content and to compare repertoires between tumor and blood. Each patient was given three intradermal dendritic cell vaccine injections, spaced two weeks apart, in the arm below the axilla. To make the vaccine, monocyte-derived dendritic cells were cultured for seven to eight days with IL-4 and GM-CSF and then pulsed overnight with autologous tumor lysate.

Trimming leaves V shorter by 3 bases and J shorter by 5 bases, with the junction holding 9 bases beyond the gene matches. Taken from the germline V gene, the CDR1 and CDR2 loops are MGHRA and YSYEKL. The CDR3 has 15 amino acids, counting the end cysteine and phenylalanine. Only CDR3 DNA remains: 45 bases, in frame from the first base. TCRB CDR3 regions were amplified from roughly 1.8 ug genomic DNA, or all available DNA if less, using the immunoSEQ assay. For multiplex PCR, 60 forward primers for TCR V beta segments and 13 reverse primers for J beta segments were used. Synthetic control templates were spiked into each sample at limiting dilution to estimate reads per starting template. The Illumina HiSeq System generated sequencing reads of 87 bp. The source study handled its data this way. PCR and sequencing errors were removed by merging closely related sequences with a nearest neighbor algorithm. TCR overlap was defined as the percentage of unique tumor TCR beta sequences that were also present in the same patient's peripheral blood. The table was pulled from immuneACCESS by TCRdb, which kept in-frame rearrangements only. Such tables lose some clones; where checked, under half of the loss comes from unresolved V genes, and the rest has no known cause. V and J calls and clone size come straight from that table; D and trimming were deduced from the DNA. The sample table contains tens of thousands of clones; only one count was recorded for 85% of them. The ten largest make up roughly 8.4% of the sample.

The label giving this sample's time point can be read as: after dendritic cell vaccination, including at tumor progression/relapse. Selection of patients required sufficient residual fresh-frozen tumor tissue and over two years of available survival data. An isocitrate dehydrogenase mutation was not carried by any of the glioblastoma patients, although molecular status was otherwise variable. PBMC collection took place before vaccination, two weeks after the third vaccination, and at tumor progression if progression occurred. Genomic DNA was extracted with the Qiagen DNeasy Blood extraction Kit. What the work shows at the level of the full study, not this receptor alone: The cohort was small and heterogeneous, few patients had complete blood and tumor sets, and even fewer had initial-recurrent tumor pairs. The three-group TCR overlap response model was described as speculative and requiring prospective validation. No direct relationship between TCR clonality and survival was found, suggesting that a diverse polyclonal response may matter. After dendritic cell vaccination, a higher estimated pretreatment TIL content predicted longer time to progression and overall survival.

This chain is built from TRBV4-1 and TRBJ1-1, with 7 middle bases fitting TRBD1. The starting material was blood, obtained after dendritic cell vaccination. The TCR sequence derives from a human donor with glioblastoma. The nucleotide sequence reads TGCGCCAGCAGCCAGGCCACAGGGGCTCGGACTGAAGCTTTCTTT. This translates into CASSQATGARTEAFF.